These 29 T cell receptor beta chains share one sample of origin, sequenced in a study of T-cell memory formation after mild COVID-19 (dated by TCRdb to about 2021). Library creation used 5' RACE. TCRdb names Illumina NovaSeq 6000 as the instrument used. The public sequencing data were trimmed at Q25 with fastp and processed into clonotypes with MiXCR by TCRdb, which kept only in-frame beta chains. Every distinct CDR3 protein forms one entry, paired with its most common genes and DNA. The sample contains some 300,000 distinct CDR3 sequences, about 20% of them found a single time. The leading ten clones occupy under 25% of the sample. What was sequenced was PBMCs or a T cell subset sorted from them (not recorded which). Every receptor here comes from a man younger than 35 who had mild COVID-19 (a few samples of this study predate the infection). The sample titles of this study are shuffled in the database, so cell type and time point are left out; the donor was told from shared clones.

A few counts support this clonotype. The chain is built from TRBV5-5 and TRBJ1-1; possibly TRBD1 for D (5 bases). This CDR3 has 15 amino acids. V gave up 0 bases and J gave up 0 bases, with 9 bases separating them. CDR1 and CDR2 from the germline V gene are SGHKS and YYEKEE (reference sequence). The CDR3 loop is CASSLGKGMNTEAFF. CDR3 sequence (DNA): TGTGCCAGCAGCTTGGGTAAGGGGATGAACACTGAAGCTTTCTTT. Full variable domain (outside the CDR3, taken from reference TRBV5-5 and TRBJ1-1): DAGVTQSPTHLIKTRGQQVTLRCSPISGHKSVSWYQQVLGQGPQFIFQYYEKEERGRGNFPDRFSARQFPNYSSELNVNALLLGDSALYLCASSLGKGMNTEAFFGQGTRLTVV.

This clonotype was counted only a few times. The chain combines TRBV28 with TRBJ2-2, with D possibly matching TRBD2 (6 bases). The CDR3 is made up of 15 amino acids. The germline V gene has CDR1 MDHEN and CDR2 SYDVKM. The ends were cut back, 3 bases at V and 1 base at J, with 9 bases in the middle. The CDR3 loop reads CASSFLGLNTGELFF. The CDR3 DNA is TGTGCCAGCAGTTTCCTGGGACTGAACACCGGGGAGCTGTTTTTT.

The chain employs TRBV27 and TRBJ2-1; 10 bases agree with TRBD2. Germline CDR1 and CDR2: MNHEY and SMNVEV (reference sequence). The CDR3 is 15 amino acids. After removal of 3 bases from V and 10 bases from J, the junction contained 9 bases not matched to a gene. The CDR3 loop is CASSLSSGGAREQFF. In DNA form, the CDR3 reads TGTGCCAGCAGTTTGTCGAGCGGGGGGGCCCGCGAGCAGTTCTTC.

The chain joins TRBV12-3 or TRBV12-4 to TRBJ2-7, with D tentatively TRBD1 (7 bases). Trimming left V 5 bases short and J 2 bases short, with 16 bases between. The CDR3 sequence is 15 residues long. The CDR3: CASSPGGTATYEQYF. CDR3 DNA: TGTGCCAGCAGTCCCGGAGGGACAGCCACCTACGAGCAGTACTTC.

The chain combines TRBV29-1 with TRBJ1-2; D uncertain. V lost 4 bases, J lost 0 bases, and 3 bases lay in between. In germline, CDR1 is SQVTM, CDR2 ANQGSEA. The CDR3 has 11 amino acids. Here the CDR3 reads CSVGANYGYTF. The CDR3 nucleotides read TGCAGCGTTGGAGCTAACTATGGCTACACCTTC.

The gene calls are TRBV4-3 and TRBJ1-2; D may be TRBD1 (5 bases). Germline V gene lookup returns CDR1 LGHNA and CDR2 YSLEER. This CDR3 region has 13 residues. The ends were cut back, 0 bases at V and 8 bases at J, with 10 bases in the middle. The CDR3 DNA follows: TGCGCCAGCAGCCAAGATCGGGGCCCCGGCTACACCTTC. Residues: CASSQDRGPGYTF.

The chain has TRBV4-3 and TRBJ2-7; D is ambiguous. This CDR3 is built from 17 residues. Germline V gene data show CDR1 as LGHNA and CDR2 as YSLEER. V lost 8 bases, J lost 3 bases, and 26 bases lay in between. The CDR3 region is CASSILSVGPGDYEQYV. The CDR3 region has the DNA TGCGCCAGCTCCATTTTATCTGTTGGCCCTGGGGACTACGAGCAGTACGTC.

The chain has TRBV5-4 and TRBJ2-5; 8 bases match TRBD2. The CDR3 sequence is 15 residues long. Unmatched junction bases numbered 5, after V lost 2 bases and J lost 2 bases. Looked up from germline, CDR1 is SGHNT and CDR2 is YYREEE (reference sequence). In nucleotides, the CDR3 is TGTGCCAGCAGCTTCCCCGGGACTAGGCAAGAGACCCAGTACTTC. As protein: CASSFPGTRQETQYF.

This clonotype has just a few counts. V is TRBV12-5 and J is TRBJ2-3, with TRBD1 as a possible D gene (6 bases). Germline loops: CDR1 LGHNT, CDR2 FRNRAP. The CDR3 has 15 residues. Trimming shortened V by 4 bases and J by 0 bases, and 11 bases separated the two germline ends. CDR3 sequence: CASGSGTSSTDTQYF. In nucleotides, the CDR3 is TGTGCTAGTGGTTCCGGGACATCTAGCACAGATACGCAGTATTTT.

This clonotype has only a few counts. This chain joins TRBV19 and TRBJ2-2; D is unresolved. The V end was cut by 10 bases, the J end by 1 base, with 13 bases between. The length of the CDR3 is 14 residues. Germline CDR1 and CDR2: LNHDA and SQIVND (reference sequence). CDR3 sequence (DNA): TGTGCCACCAGAAGCGCCAGGAACACCGGGGAGCTGTTTTTT. Amino acid sequence: CATRSARNTGELFF. The full variable domain, completed using reference TRBV19 and TRBJ2-2, is DGGITQSPKYLFRKEGQNVTLSCEQNLNHDAMYWYRQDPGQGLRLIYYSQIVNDFQKGDIAEGYSVSREKKESFPLTVTSAQKNPTAFYLCATRSARNTGELFFGEGSRLTVL.

The chain combines TRBV7-9 with TRBJ2-3, with 7 bases aligning to TRBD2. This CDR3 is built from 15 residues. Germline V gene lookup returns CDR1 SEHNR and CDR2 FQNEAQ (reference sequence). V lost 1 base and J lost 5; bases outside the gene matches: 6. CDR3 in amino acids: CASSLGPGGGDTQYF. The CDR3 DNA is TGTGCCAGCAGCTTAGGGCCGGGGGGAGGAGATACGCAGTATTTT.

The gene calls are TRBV6-6 and TRBJ2-5, with D tentatively TRBD1 (5 bases). This CDR3 has 16 amino acids. CDR1 is MNHNY and CDR2 is SVGAGI in the germline V gene (reference sequence). With 3 bases removed from V and 0 bases from J, the gap between germline ends came to 14 bases. The CDR3 here is CASSYDWADNQETQYF. The CDR3 coding sequence is TGTGCCAGCAGTTATGATTGGGCGGACAACCAAGAGACCCAGTACTTC.

This clonotype occurred a few times. The chain combines TRBV4-3 with TRBJ2-3; no clear D. The germline V gene has CDR1 LGHNA and CDR2 YSLEER. The length of the CDR3 is 15 residues. Trimming removed 1 base at V and 0 bases at J, with 8 bases between. The CDR3 spells CASSQGPQSTDTQYF. Written as DNA, the CDR3 is TGCGCCAGCAGCCAAGGACCCCAGAGCACAGATACGCAGTATTTT.

This clonotype was picked up a small number of times. The chain combines TRBV15 with TRBJ1-5; TRBD1 might be the D (6 bases). Germline V gene sequence: CDR1 LNHNV, CDR2 YYDKDF (reference sequence). With 4 bases removed from V and 3 bases from J, the gap between germline ends came to 16 bases. The CDR3 consists of 16 residues. The CDR3 sequence is CATSTLRGGLNQPQHF. DNA of the CDR3: TGTGCCACCAGCACCCTCCGGGGGGGCCTCAATCAGCCCCAGCATTTT. The full variable domain, completed using reference TRBV15 and TRBJ1-5, is DAMVIQNPRYQVTQFGKPVTLSCSQTLNHNVMYWYQQKSSQAPKLLFHYYDKDFNNEADTPDNFQSRRPNTSFCFLDIRSPGLGDTAMYLCATSTLRGGLNQPQHFGDGTRLSIL.

The chain uses TRBV29-1 and TRBJ1-1; D may be TRBD1 (6 bases). The CDR3 consists of 13 residues. Germline values: CDR1 SQVTM, CDR2 ANQGSEA. V was shortened by 4 bases and J by 5 bases, with 14 bases between the two germline ends. CDR3: CSVVGRGRTEAFF. The CDR3 nucleotides are TGCAGCGTTGTCGGCAGGGGAAGGACTGAAGCTTTCTTT. The whole variable domain, filled in from reference TRBV29-1 and TRBJ1-1, reads SAVISQKPSRDICQRGTSLTIQCQVDSQVTMMFWYRQQPGQSLTLIATANQGSEATYESGFVIDKFPISRPNLTFSTLTVSNMSPEDSSIYLCSVVGRGRTEAFFGQGTRLTVV.

The gene calls are TRBV18 and TRBJ1-1; D might be TRBD1 (5 bases). The V and J ends lost 2 bases and 3 bases respectively, with 10 bases between them. Germline V gene lookup returns CDR1 KGHSH and CDR2 LQKENI. CDR3 size: 14 residues. Here the CDR3 reads CASSPNSGDTEAFF. CDR3 sequence (DNA): TGTGCCAGCTCACCAAATTCGGGGGACACTGAAGCTTTCTTT.

The chain has TRBV11-3 and TRBJ2-2; D unresolved. Germline CDR1 reads SGHNT; CDR2 reads YENEEA. V was trimmed by 5 bases and J by 5 bases, leaving 15 bases between them. The CDR3 sequence is 15 residues long. CDR3 bases: TGTGCCAGCAGCCCGTCGCATACACAAACCGGGGAGCTGTTTTTT. Translating gives CASSPSHTQTGELFF.

In its sample, this clonotype was seen many times. The chain carries TRBV12-3 or TRBV12-4 and TRBJ2-7; D may be TRBD1 or TRBD2 (6 bases each). The CDR3 sequence is 14 residues long. The V gene lost 1 base and the J gene lost 4 bases, with 11 bases spanning the gap. The CDR3 DNA follows: TGTGCCAGCAGTTTAGTAGGGGGGACATACGAGCAGTACTTC. Its protein is CASSLVGGTYEQYF.

The chain is built from TRBV6-5 and TRBJ2-2, with TRBD2 identical over 7 bases. V shed 2 bases and J 7 bases; nucleotides not matched to a gene: 7. The CDR3 loop spans 15 amino acids. CDR1 MNHEY and CDR2 SVGAGI come from the germline V gene. Here the CDR3 reads CASSYRAGVVGELFF. CDR3 DNA: TGTGCCAGCAGTTACAGGGCGGGGGTTGTCGGGGAGCTGTTTTTT.

The table lists this clonotype with many counts. V usage is TRBV7-9 and J usage is TRBJ1-2; no reliable D call. V lost 5 bases and J 3 bases, leaving 10 bases between the germline ends. The CDR3 is 13 amino acids. CDR1 and CDR2 from the germline V gene are SEHNR and FQNEAQ (reference sequence). The CDR3, as DNA: TGTGCCAGCAGCGCCCGGACGGACTATGGCTACACCTTC. Translation gives CASSARTDYGYTF.

This clonotype was picked up a small number of times. The V and J genes are TRBV18 and TRBJ2-1; D unresolved. Looked up from germline, CDR1 is KGHSH and CDR2 is LQKENI. The CDR3 consists of 14 residues. The V gene lost 1 base and the J gene lost 10 bases, with 14 bases spanning the gap. CDR3 in amino acids: CASSPQETGAEQFF. DNA of the CDR3: TGTGCCAGCTCACCACAGGAGACTGGCGCCGAGCAGTTCTTC.

In its sample, this clonotype was seen a few times. The rearrangement joins TRBV5-8 to TRBJ1-1; D possibly corresponds to TRBD1 (6 bases). The CDR3 runs 15 residues. Trimming removed 5 bases from V and 1 base from J, with 15 bases in between. Looked up from germline, CDR1 is SGHTS and CDR2 is YDEGEE. Here the CDR3 DNA reads TGTGCCAGCAGTTTATACAGGGCGAGGAACACTGAAGCTTTCTTT. Encoded protein: CASSLYRARNTEAFF.

Only a few counts were recorded for this clonotype. The chain joins TRBV10-3 to TRBJ1-1, with D possibly being TRBD1 (5 bases). The V gene lost 5 bases and the J gene lost 4 bases, with 8 bases spanning the gap. The germline V gene has CDR1 ENHRY and CDR2 SYGVKD. There are 12 residues in the CDR3. The CDR3 coding sequence is TGTGCCATCAGTCCAGGGATCACTGAAGCTTTCTTT. Its protein product is CAISPGITEAFF.

The genes are TRBV12-3 or TRBV12-4 and TRBJ1-3; D might be TRBD1 (5 bases). V lost 11 bases and J 0 bases, leaving 14 bases between the germline ends. This CDR3 region has 14 residues. CDR3 residues: CAGGGLDSGNTIYF. The CDR3 nucleotides are TGTGCCGGGGGGGGACTAGACTCTGGAAACACCATATATTTT.

In this sample, this clonotype turned up a few times. The V gene is TRBV7-2, the J gene TRBJ2-2; 9 nucleotides line up with TRBD2. The CDR3 runs to 17 residues. The ends lost 5 bases at V and 5 bases at J; junction bases unmatched: 12. Germline assignment: CDR1 SGHTA and CDR2 FQGNSA. For the CDR3, the DNA is TGTGCCAGCAGCCCCCGCGGGGGGGGCGAGGGGACCGGGGAGCTGTTTTTT. Encoded protein: CASSPRGGGEGTGELFF. The variable domain in full, completed from reference TRBV7-2 and TRBJ2-2, reads GAGVSQSPSNKVTEKGKDVELRCDPISGHTALYWYRQSLGQGLEFLIYFQGNSAPDKSGLPSDRFSAERTGGSVSTLTIQRTQQEDSAVYLCASSPRGGGEGTGELFFGEGSRLTVL.

The CDR3 region is CASSWQNYGYTF. As DNA, the CDR3 is TGTGCCAGCAGTTGGCAGAACTATGGCTACACCTTC. The chain links TRBV28 to TRBJ1-2; D remains unclear. CDR1 is MDHEN and CDR2 is SYDVKM in the germline V gene. There are 12 residues in the CDR3. V lost 4 bases and J 2 bases, leaving 5 bases between the germline ends.

This clonotype was observed many times. The gene calls are TRBV7-2 and TRBJ1-5; D unclear. V gave up 1 base and J gave up 2 bases, with 9 bases separating them. Germline CDR1 SGHTA, CDR2 FQGNSA. CDR3 length: 15 amino acids. The CDR3 sequence is CASSLVGGGNQPQHF. In nucleotides, the CDR3 is TGTGCCAGCAGCTTAGTCGGCGGGGGCAATCAGCCCCAGCATTTT.

This clonotype has only a few counts. The V gene is TRBV4-3, the J gene TRBJ2-5; 9 nucleotides match TRBD1. This CDR3 contains 17 residues. Germline V gene lookup returns CDR1 LGHNA and CDR2 YSLEER. The ends lost 0 bases at V and 4 bases at J; junction bases unmatched: 9. The CDR3 coding sequence is TGCGCCAGCAGCCAAGAGTTACCGGGACAGGGTCGAGAGACCCAGTACTTC. Its protein is CASSQELPGQGRETQYF.

This clonotype has just a few counts. The chain links TRBV15 to TRBJ1-1; TRBD1 is a possible D gene (6 bases). With 0 bases removed from V and 8 bases from J, the gap between germline ends came to 10 bases. Germline CDR1 reads LNHNV; CDR2 reads YYDKDF (reference sequence). This CDR3 has 13 residues. This CDR3 reads CATSRDLGGEAFF. CDR3 nucleotide sequence: TGTGCCACCAGCAGAGATTTAGGGGGAGAAGCTTTCTTT.